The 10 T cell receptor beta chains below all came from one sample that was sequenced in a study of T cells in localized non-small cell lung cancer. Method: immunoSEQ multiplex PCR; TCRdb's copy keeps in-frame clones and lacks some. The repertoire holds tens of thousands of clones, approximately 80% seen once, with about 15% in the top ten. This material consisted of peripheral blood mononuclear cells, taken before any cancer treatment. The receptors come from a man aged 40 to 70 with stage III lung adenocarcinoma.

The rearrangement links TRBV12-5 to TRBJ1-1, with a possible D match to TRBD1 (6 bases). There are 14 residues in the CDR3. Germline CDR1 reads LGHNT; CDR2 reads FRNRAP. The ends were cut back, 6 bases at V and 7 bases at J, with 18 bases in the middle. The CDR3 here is CASGSRGGSVEAFF. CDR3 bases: TGTGCTAGTGGATCAAGAGGGGGTTCGGTTGAAGCTTTCTTT.

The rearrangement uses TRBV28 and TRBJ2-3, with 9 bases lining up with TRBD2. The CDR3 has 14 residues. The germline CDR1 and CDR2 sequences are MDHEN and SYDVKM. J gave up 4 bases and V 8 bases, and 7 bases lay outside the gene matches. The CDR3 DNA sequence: TGTGCCAGCGGGAAGGGGACTAGCCCAGATACGCAGTATTTT. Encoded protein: CASGKGTSPDTQYF.

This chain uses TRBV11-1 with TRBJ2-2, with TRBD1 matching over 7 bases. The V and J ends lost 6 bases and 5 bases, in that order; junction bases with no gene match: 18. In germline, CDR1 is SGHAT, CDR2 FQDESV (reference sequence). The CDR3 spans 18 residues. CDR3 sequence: CASSRQGRSSGWTGELFF. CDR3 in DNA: TGTGCCAGCAGTAGACAGGGTCGTTCGTCAGGTTGGACCGGGGAGCTGTTTTTT.

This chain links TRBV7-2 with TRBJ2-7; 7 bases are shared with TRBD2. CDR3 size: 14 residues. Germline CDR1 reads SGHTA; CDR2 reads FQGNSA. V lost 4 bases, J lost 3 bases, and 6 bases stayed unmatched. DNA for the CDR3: TGTGCCAGCAGCTCCGGAGTAGCGGGCTACGAGCAGTACTTC. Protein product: CASSSGVAGYEQYF.

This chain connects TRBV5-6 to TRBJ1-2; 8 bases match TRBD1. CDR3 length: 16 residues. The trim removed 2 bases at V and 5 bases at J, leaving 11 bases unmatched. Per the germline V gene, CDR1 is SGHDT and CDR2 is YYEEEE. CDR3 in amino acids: CASSFQGRGLTYGYTF. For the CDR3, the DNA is TGTGCCAGCAGCTTTCAGGGCAGGGGGCTCACTTATGGCTACACCTTC.

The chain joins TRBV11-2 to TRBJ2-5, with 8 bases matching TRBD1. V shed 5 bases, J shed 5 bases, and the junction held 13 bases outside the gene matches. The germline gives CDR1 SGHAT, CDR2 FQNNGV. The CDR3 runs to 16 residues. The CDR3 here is CASSPLTGVVGETQYF. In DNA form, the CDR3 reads TGTGCCAGCAGCCCGTTGACAGGGGTCGTTGGGGAGACCCAGTACTTC.

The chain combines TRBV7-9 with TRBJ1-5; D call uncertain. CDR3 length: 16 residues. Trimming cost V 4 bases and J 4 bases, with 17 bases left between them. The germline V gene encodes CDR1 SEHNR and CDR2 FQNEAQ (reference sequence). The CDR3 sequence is CASSSRLERPNQPQHF. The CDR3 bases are TGTGCCAGCAGCTCCCGGTTGGAGAGGCCAAATCAGCCCCAGCATTTT.

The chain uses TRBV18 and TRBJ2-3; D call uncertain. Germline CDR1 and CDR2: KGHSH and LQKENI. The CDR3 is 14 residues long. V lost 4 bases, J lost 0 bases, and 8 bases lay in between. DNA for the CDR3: TGTGCCAGCTCACGCGTCCCCAGCACAGATACGCAGTATTTT. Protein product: CASSRVPSTDTQYF.

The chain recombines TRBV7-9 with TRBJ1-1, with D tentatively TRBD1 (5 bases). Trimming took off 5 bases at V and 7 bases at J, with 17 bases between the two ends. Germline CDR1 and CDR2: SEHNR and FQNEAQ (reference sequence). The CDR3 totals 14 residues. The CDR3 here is CASSPQVREGEAFF. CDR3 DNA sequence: TGTGCCAGCAGCCCCCAGGTCAGGGAGGGTGAAGCTTTCTTT.

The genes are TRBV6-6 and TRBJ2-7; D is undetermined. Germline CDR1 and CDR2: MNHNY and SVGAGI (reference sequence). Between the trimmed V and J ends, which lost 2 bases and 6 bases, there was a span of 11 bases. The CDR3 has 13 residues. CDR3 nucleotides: TGTGCCAGCAGTTACGGACCGGGTGGCGAGCAGTACTTC. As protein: CASSYGPGGEQYF.